Detailed here is one T cell receptor beta chain. Its antigen remains unknown. These data originate in a study of OX40 agonist ivuxolimab in advanced cancers. Study-level background: Patients received intravenous ivuxolimab every 2 weeks at 0.01 to 10 mg/kg. With a range of about 20 to 79, age averaged approximately 60 years, and 75% to 90% were male.

The germline V gene encodes CDR1 SGHTA and CDR2 FQGNSA. With V trimmed by 0 bases and J by 5 bases, 9 bases remained unmatched. This CDR3 is 17 amino acids long. Generated by immunoSEQ multiplex PCR, the TCRdb table keeps only in-frame clones and is missing some. The data show tens of thousands of clones, over 80% seen once. Study-wide findings and caveats: By week 6 at 0.1 to 3.0 mg/kg, blood CD4+ and CD8+ T cells had expanded clonally.

Sequences were derived from CD4+ or CD8+ T cells sorted from blood, sampled in a trial of the OX40 agonist ivuxolimab. The origin of this receptor is an adult with an advanced solid tumor such as melanoma, head and neck, liver or kidney cancer. V usage is TRBV7-2 and J usage is TRBJ2-5; TRBD2 aligns across 10 bases. CDR3 region: CASSLAPRLAGTETQYF. DNA of the CDR3: TGTGCCAGCAGCTTAGCCCCGAGACTAGCGGGTACCGAGACCCAGTACTTC.